A single sample gave rise to the 29 T cell receptor beta chains below, sequenced in a study of cytomegalovirus exposure and HLA in healthy donors (TCRdb year 2017). Preparation of the library involved the immunoSEQ multiplex PCR assay. For the multiplex PCR, a mixture combining 60 forward primers for TCR Vbeta segments and 13 reverse primers for TCR Jbeta segments was used. Not all clones reach the TCRdb copy of this immuneACCESS table, which keeps in-frame sequences only. Checked studies attribute under half of the gap to unresolved V genes and leave the rest unexplained. This specimen's table enumerates approximately 46,000 clones. About 8% of the sample lies in the top ten. The sample taken for sequencing was PBMCs. Receptor source: a male donor in good health and CMV-seronegative.

The chain has TRBV10-3 and TRBJ2-7; 8 nucleotides line up with TRBD1. V was clipped by 2 bases and J by 4 bases; unmatched bases: 4. The V gene's germline CDR1 is ENHRY and CDR2 SYGVKD. The CDR3 is 14 residues long. The CDR3 sequence: CAISEGQGKYEQYF. The CDR3 bases are TGTGCCATCAGTGAGGGACAGGGCAAATACGAGCAGTACTTC.

This chain joins TRBV7-9 and TRBJ2-3, with TRBD2 matching over 8 bases. The V segment lost 8 bases and the J segment 4 bases; nucleotides outside the gene matches: 14. The CDR3 is made up of 16 amino acids. Germline CDR1 is SEHNR and CDR2 is FQNEAQ (reference sequence). CDR3 region: CASGGGRTSNADTQYF. As DNA, the CDR3 is TGTGCCAGCGGCGGGGGGCGGACTAGTAATGCAGATACGCAGTATTTT.

The chain is built from TRBV18 and TRBJ1-2, with no clear D. With 3 bases removed from V and 8 bases from J, the gap between germline ends came to 10 bases. This CDR3 is 12 amino acids long. In germline, CDR1 is KGHSH, CDR2 LQKENI. CDR3 coding DNA: TGTGCCAGCTCACCGGAGGGCGACGGCTACACCTTC. This translates into CASSPEGDGYTF.

The chain recombines TRBV27 with TRBJ2-7; 14 bases are shared with TRBD2. The germline V gene has CDR1 MNHEY and CDR2 SMNVEV (reference sequence). V shed 3 bases and J 6 bases; nucleotides not matched to a gene: 1. CDR3 length equals 14 residues. The CDR3 loop reads CASSFGLAGGEQYF. Written as DNA, the CDR3 is TGTGCCAGCAGTTTCGGACTAGCGGGAGGCGAGCAGTACTTC.

The chain employs TRBV18 and TRBJ2-7; 10 nucleotides agree with TRBD1. Germline V gene data show CDR1 as KGHSH and CDR2 as LQKENI. The trim removed 3 bases at V and 5 bases at J, leaving 4 bases unmatched. This CDR3 region has 14 residues. DNA for the CDR3: TGTGCCAGCTCACCCGGGACAGGGGAAGACGAGCAGTACTTC. This encodes CASSPGTGEDEQYF. The variable domain in full, with the rest retrieved from reference TRBV18 and TRBJ2-7, is NAGVMQNPRHLVRRRGQEARLRCSPMKGHSHVYWYRQLPEEGLKFMVYLQKENIIDESGMPKERFSAEFPKEGPSILRIQQVVRGDSAAYFCASSPGTGEDEQYFGPGTRLTVT.

The V call is TRBV7-9, the J call TRBJ2-3, with 8 bases aligning to TRBD1. The CDR3 totals 15 residues. The V gene end was trimmed by 4 bases and the J gene end by 6 bases; junction bases not matched to a gene: 9. Germline V CDR1 and CDR2: SEHNR, FQNEAQ (reference sequence). CDR3 bases: TGTGCCAGCAGCTGGGGACAGGTTGATTGGGATACGCAGTATTTT. Protein sequence: CASSWGQVDWDTQYF.

The J gene is TRBJ2-7, the V gene TRBV27; D not resolved. V lost 6 bases and J lost 4, with 16 bases in between. The CDR3 consists of 14 residues. Looked up from germline, CDR1 is MNHEY and CDR2 is SMNVEV (reference sequence). The CDR3 protein is CASSRSAAVYEQYF. The CDR3 bases are TGTGCCAGCAGCCGATCCGCGGCGGTATACGAGCAGTACTTC.

The chain uses TRBV23-1 and TRBJ2-5; D uncertain. TRBV23-1 is an open reading frame whose function is uncertain. The CDR3 is 14 amino acids. The CDR3 is CASRVRLSEETQYF. CDR3 nucleotides: TGCGCTAGCCGAGTTCGACTGTCGGAGGAGACCCAGTACTTC.

The V gene is TRBV7-2, the J gene TRBJ2-7, with TRBD1 matching over 9 bases. The CDR3 is 13 amino acids. The V gene's germline CDR1 is SGHTA and CDR2 FQGNSA. The V segment lost 5 bases and the J segment 6 bases; nucleotides outside the gene matches: 5. The CDR3: CASSRDRVSEQYF. The CDR3 DNA reads TGTGCCAGCAGCCGGGACAGGGTCAGCGAGCAGTACTTC.

The genes are TRBV7-9 and TRBJ2-1, with 8 nucleotides matching TRBD2. Germline V lookup: CDR1 SEHNR, CDR2 FQNEAQ (reference sequence). The CDR3 has 16 residues. V was pared by 6 bases and J by 5 bases, with 12 bases of the junction left unmatched. The CDR3 DNA is TGTGCCAGCAGTAACCTTGAGGGACTAGGTAACAATGAGCAGTTCTTC. It translates to CASSNLEGLGNNEQFF.

The J gene is TRBJ2-1, the V gene TRBV19; possibly TRBD1 for D (6 bases). Germline V gene data show CDR1 as LNHDA and CDR2 as SQIVND (reference sequence). There are 14 residues in the CDR3. The V end was cut by 5 bases, the J end by 6 bases, with 14 bases between. CDR3 bases: TGTGCCAGTAGTCCCCGGACAGTACTCAATGAGCAGTTCTTC. This encodes CASSPRTVLNEQFF.

This chain uses TRBV6-5 with TRBJ2-3; perhaps TRBD2 as D (6 bases). V dropped 0 bases and J dropped 2 bases, with 9 bases sitting between them. The length of the CDR3 is 15 residues. CDR1 and CDR2 (germline): MNHEY, SVGAGI. This CDR3 reads CASSYSGTSTDTQYF. The DNA for the CDR3 is TGTGCCAGCAGTTACTCCGGGACTTCCACAGATACGCAGTATTTT.

The J gene is TRBJ2-5, the V gene TRBV4-1; TRBD2 matches 7 bases. The end of the DNA is better explained by TRBJ2-7, so the J call may be wrong. The CDR3 is 15 amino acids. Germline values: CDR1 MGHRA, CDR2 YSYEKL. CDR3 sequence reads: CASSQERLAVYEQYF. The CDR3 nucleotides are TGCGCCAGCAGCCAAGAACGCCTAGCGGTCTACGAGCAGTACTTC.

The rearrangement joins TRBV5-4 to TRBJ2-2, with TRBD1 as a possible D gene (7 bases). CDR3 length: 16 residues. The germline CDR1 and CDR2 sequences are SGHNT and YYREEE (reference sequence). Trimming removed 3 bases at V and 4 bases at J, with 16 bases between. This CDR3 reads CASSSGGQGRTGELFF. The CDR3 DNA is TGTGCCAGCAGCTCAGGGGGGCAGGGTCGCACCGGGGAGCTGTTTTTT.

V is TRBV29-1 and J is TRBJ2-5; no definite D call. The length of the CDR3 is 12 residues. CDR1 SQVTM and CDR2 ANQGSEA come from the germline V gene. Trimming stripped 1 base from V and 5 bases from J, with 8 bases between. In nucleotides, the CDR3 is TGCAGCGTTGAAGTGTCCGCGGAGACCCAGTACTTC. It codes for CSVEVSAETQYF. Looking up the rest from reference TRBV29-1 and TRBJ2-5 gives the full variable domain: SAVISQKPSRDICQRGTSLTIQCQVDSQVTMMFWYRQQPGQSLTLIATANQGSEATYESGFVIDKFPISRPNLTFSTLTVSNMSPEDSSIYLCSVEVSAETQYFGPGTRLLVL.

The chain couples TRBV7-6 to TRBJ1-5, with 10 positions matching TRBD1. Trimming took 2 bases from V and 2 from J; bases not matched to a gene: 6. The germline CDR1 and CDR2 sequences are SGHVS and FNYEAQ. The CDR3 has 17 amino acids. The CDR3 protein is CASSLTGQGSRNQPQHF. The CDR3 nucleotides are TGTGCCAGCAGCTTAACGGGACAGGGGTCCCGCAATCAGCCCCAGCATTTT.

The chain combines TRBV5-1 with TRBJ1-4; 9 bases match TRBD1. Germline loops: CDR1 SGHRS, CDR2 YFSETQ. Trimming removed 4 bases from V and 0 bases from J; junction bases left unmatched: 4. CDR3 length: 16 amino acids. Here the CDR3 reads CASSQQGAATNEKLFF. The DNA for the CDR3 is TGCGCCAGCAGCCAACAGGGGGCAGCAACTAATGAAAAACTGTTTTTT.

The CDR3 DNA follows: TGTGCCAGCAGCCCCGGGACTAGCGGGAGTGATGAGCAGTTCTTC. Translated, it gives CASSPGTSGSDEQFF. J is TRBJ2-1 and V is TRBV7-9, with 14 bases identical to TRBD2. Germline loops: CDR1 SEHNR, CDR2 FQNEAQ (reference sequence). This CDR3 is built from 15 residues. V dropped 5 bases and J dropped 8; count of bases not matched to a gene: 5.

The V and J genes are TRBV5-1 and TRBJ2-1; 10 nucleotides line up with TRBD2. Germline V lookup: CDR1 SGHRS, CDR2 YFSETQ. V lost 0 bases, J lost 5 bases, and 5 bases stayed unmatched. The CDR3 is 16 amino acids. The DNA for the CDR3 is TGCGCCAGCAGCTTGGTAGCGGGGGGATCAGACAATGAGCAGTTCTTC. Translated: CASSLVAGGSDNEQFF.

The rearrangement joins TRBV9 to TRBJ2-3; a possible D gene is TRBD2 (6 bases). Per germline, CDR1 SGDLS and CDR2 YYNGEE. This CDR3 region has 14 residues. V was clipped by 4 bases and J by 0 bases, with 9 bases between them. Written as DNA, the CDR3 is TGTGCCAGCAGCATTAGCGGCAGCACAGATACGCAGTATTTT. This gives the protein CASSISGSTDTQYF. The whole variable domain, remainder taken from reference TRBV9 and TRBJ2-3, is DSGVTQTPKHLITATGQRVTLRCSPRSGDLSVYWYQQSLDQGLQFLIQYYNGEERAKGNILERFSAQQFPDLHSELNLSSLELGDSALYFCASSISGSTDTQYFGPGTRLTVL.

This chain links TRBV28 with TRBJ2-6; a weak D match, TRBD1 (6 bases). Germline V gene lookup returns CDR1 MDHEN and CDR2 SYDVKM. The germline V and J ends were trimmed by 6 bases and 0 bases, with 15 bases remaining between them. This CDR3 has 17 residues. CDR3 amino acids: CASSEGGSNSGANVLTF. CDR3 in DNA: TGTGCCAGCAGCGAAGGGGGTAGTAACTCTGGGGCCAACGTCCTGACTTTC.

This chain links TRBV28 with TRBJ2-7; 7 positions match TRBD2. V gave up 1 base and J gave up 2 bases; unmatched junction bases: 5. The length of the CDR3 is 15 residues. CDR1 is MDHEN and CDR2 is SYDVKM in the germline V gene. The CDR3 spells CASSLLGGPTYEQYF. The CDR3 DNA sequence: TGTGCCAGCAGTTTATTGGGAGGGCCCACCTACGAGCAGTACTTC.

The rearrangement joins TRBV10-3 to TRBJ2-3; 10 positions match TRBD2. CDR1 and CDR2 (germline): ENHRY, SYGVKD. The CDR3 spans 16 residues. V was pared by 4 bases and J by 2 bases, with 6 bases of the junction left unmatched. CDR3 amino acids: CAISAAGGPLTDTQYF. The CDR3 region has the DNA TGTGCCATCAGTGCAGCGGGAGGGCCTCTCACAGATACGCAGTATTTT.

The chain recombines TRBV5-5 with TRBJ2-1; 14 bases map to TRBD2. The V gene's germline CDR1 is SGHKS and CDR2 YYEKEE (reference sequence). V trimming: 0 bases; J trimming: 8 bases; junction bases outside the gene matches: 7. This CDR3 has 17 amino acids. The CDR3 here is CASSLGTSGRSDDEQFF. The CDR3 DNA is TGTGCCAGCAGCTTGGGGACTAGCGGGAGGTCCGACGATGAGCAGTTCTTC.

This rearrangement joins TRBV27 to TRBJ1-6, with 8 bases identical to TRBD1. The germline V gene encodes CDR1 MNHEY and CDR2 SMNVEV (reference sequence). With 6 bases clipped from V and 11 bases from J, the junction kept 6 bases outside the gene matches. The CDR3 is 13 amino acids. CDR3 DNA: TGTGCCAGCAGCCATCAACAGGGGGCACCCCTCCACTTT. It is translated as CASSHQQGAPLHF.

The chain joins TRBV19 to TRBJ1-2; TRBD1 matches 7 bases. The V gene end was trimmed by 3 bases and the J gene end by 5 bases; junction bases not matched to a gene: 3. The CDR3 length is 13 residues. Germline V gives CDR1 LNHDA, CDR2 SQIVND (reference sequence). The CDR3 sequence: CASSIPRGYGYTF. The CDR3 DNA reads TGTGCCAGTAGTATCCCCAGGGGGTATGGCTACACCTTC.

J is TRBJ1-2 and V is TRBV11-2; 7 nucleotides align to TRBD1. CDR1 and CDR2 (germline): SGHAT, FQNNGV. This CDR3 has 13 amino acids. V was clipped by 6 bases and J by 8 bases; unmatched bases: 9. The CDR3 loop reads CASRGDRVDGYTF. Written as DNA, the CDR3 is TGTGCCAGCAGAGGTGACAGGGTTGACGGCTACACCTTC.

According to its frequency, this clone is medium-sized. The chain has TRBV6-4 and TRBJ2-1, with a weak D call TRBD1 (6 bases). Germline CDR1 is MRHNA and CDR2 is SNTAGT. V was pared by 4 bases and J by 6 bases, with 16 bases between. The CDR3 contains 15 residues. The CDR3 coding sequence is TGTGCCAGCAGTGTGAGGGCAGGGGATGCCAATGAGCAGTTCTTC. This sequence encodes CASSVRAGDANEQFF.

The genes are TRBV28 and TRBJ2-1; D is ambiguous. Germline CDR1 MDHEN, CDR2 SYDVKM. Trimming took 2 bases from V and 0 from J, leaving 8 bases between them. The CDR3 covers 15 residues. The CDR3, as DNA: TGTGCCAGCAGTTTACAACAGAGCTCCTACAATGAGCAGTTCTTC. Translation gives CASSLQQSSYNEQFF.